These 15 T cell receptor beta chains were sequenced from one sample in a study of STAT5B mutations in CD4+ large granular lymphocyte leukemia. Assay: immunoSEQ multiplex PCR; the TCRdb copy retains only in-frame clones and omits some. This sample has some 30,000 clones, with about 74% found just once. The sample consisted of CD4+ T cells from blood buffy coats. The receptors shown here come from a human donor in good health.

The J gene is TRBJ2-2, the V gene TRBV7-2, with TRBD2 identical over 13 bases. Looked up from germline, CDR1 is SGHTA and CDR2 is FQGNSA. With V trimmed by 2 bases and J by 4 bases, 4 bases remained unmatched. The CDR3 has 17 amino acids. The DNA for the CDR3 is TGTGCCAGCAGCTTAACTAGCGGGAGGGCCGGCACCGGGGAGCTGTTTTTT. As protein: CASSLTSGRAGTGELFF.

The V gene is TRBV27, the J gene TRBJ1-5; 9 bases are shared with TRBD1. CDR3 size: 15 residues. Per germline, CDR1 MNHEY and CDR2 SMNVEV (reference sequence). V trimming: 6 bases; J trimming: 1 base; junction bases outside the gene matches: 4. In DNA form, the CDR3 reads TGTGCCAGCAGATCACAGGGGGCCAGCAATCAGCCCCAGCATTTT. Its translation is CASRSQGASNQPQHF.

V and J are TRBV19 and TRBJ1-2; D not resolved. Germline values: CDR1 LNHDA, CDR2 SQIVND (reference sequence). V was cut by 3 bases and J by 8 bases, with 13 bases left in between. The CDR3 has 13 amino acids. CDR3 sequence (DNA): TGTGCCAGTAGTATTCGGGAACGAGGGGGCTACACCTTC. Amino acids: CASSIRERGGYTF.

This clone was picked up one time. The chain has TRBV19 and TRBJ2-3; the match to TRBD2 covers 15 bases. After removal of 5 bases from V and 1 base from J, the junction contained 1 base not matched to a gene. Germline V gene sequence: CDR1 LNHDA, CDR2 SQIVND (reference sequence). This CDR3 is 16 amino acids long. The CDR3 here is CASSRTSGRGTDTQYF. DNA of the CDR3: TGTGCCAGTAGTCGGACTAGCGGGAGGGGCACAGATACGCAGTATTTT.

The chain recombines TRBV6-5 with TRBJ1-1; D might be TRBD1 (6 bases). The CDR3 consists of 13 residues. The germline V gene encodes CDR1 MNHEY and CDR2 SVGAGI. The V end lost 8 bases, the J end lost 5 bases, and 15 bases lay between the germline ends. CDR3 nucleotides: TGTGCCAGCTCCCCAGACAGGACGACTGAAGCTTTCTTT. Its protein is CASSPDRTTEAFF.

The V and J genes are TRBV7-2 and TRBJ1-1; D remains unclear. Germline lookup yields CDR1 SGHTA and CDR2 FQGNSA. V was shortened by 3 bases and J by 4 bases, with 12 bases between the two germline ends. The CDR3 has 14 residues. The CDR3: CASSFRGGRTEAFF. DNA for the CDR3: TGTGCCAGCAGCTTTCGAGGTGGGCGCACTGAAGCTTTCTTT.

The chain combines TRBV9 with TRBJ1-1, with D perhaps TRBD1 (6 bases). Germline V CDR1 and CDR2: SGDLS, YYNGEE. This CDR3 contains 14 residues. V was pared by 0 bases and J by 6 bases, with 12 bases between. The DNA of the CDR3 is TGTGCCAGCAGCGTAGGCGGGACAAGCGCTGAAGCTTTCTTT. Amino acid sequence: CASSVGGTSAEAFF.

Only one count was recorded for this clone. V gene TRBV7-2 combines with J gene TRBJ1-4; D unclear. The V end was cut by 1 base, the J end by 5 bases, with 11 bases between. Per the germline V gene, CDR1 is SGHTA and CDR2 is FQGNSA. CDR3 length equals 15 residues. The CDR3 protein is CASSLVPDDNEKLFF. The CDR3 region has the DNA TGTGCCAGCAGCTTAGTCCCGGATGACAATGAAAAACTGTTTTTT.

The gene calls are TRBV30 and TRBJ2-3; D possibly corresponds to TRBD2 (6 bases). Germline values: CDR1 GTSNPN, CDR2 SVGIG (reference sequence). The germline V and J ends were trimmed by 8 bases and 0 bases, with 12 bases remaining between them. The CDR3 has 13 residues. CDR3 region: CAAKAGSTDTQYF. The DNA for the CDR3 is TGTGCCGCAAAGGCGGGGAGCACAGATACGCAGTATTTT.

The rearrangement joins TRBV5-1 to TRBJ2-1; D not resolved. Germline V gene lookup returns CDR1 SGHRS and CDR2 YFSETQ. The CDR3 runs to 14 residues. Trimming shortened V by 0 bases and J by 8 bases, and 12 bases separated the two germline ends. The DNA of the CDR3 is TGCGCCAGCAGCTTGGGGCAGTCTACCGATGAGCAGTTCTTC. Protein: CASSLGQSTDEQFF.

This chain uses TRBV5-4 with TRBJ2-1; 8 nucleotides agree with TRBD1. There are 15 residues in the CDR3. V dropped 2 bases and J dropped 6; count of bases not matched to a gene: 7. The V gene's germline CDR1 is SGHNT and CDR2 YYREEE (reference sequence). CDR3 sequence: CASSLGRQGSNEQFF. CDR3 nucleotide sequence: TGTGCCAGCAGCTTAGGGCGACAGGGGAGCAATGAGCAGTTCTTC.

This clone was observed a handful of times. The rearrangement joins TRBV18 to TRBJ1-5; no reliable D call. The CDR3 contains 14 residues. Trimming took off 8 bases at V and 0 bases at J, with 11 bases between the two ends. Germline-derived CDR1 and CDR2 are KGHSH and LQKENI. CDR3 sequence: CASRSQASNQPQHF. Here the CDR3 DNA reads TGTGCCAGCCGTTCCCAGGCTAGCAATCAGCCCCAGCATTTT.

V usage is TRBV13 and J usage is TRBJ2-1, with D perhaps assigned TRBD1 or TRBD2 (5 bases each). The germline V gene encodes CDR1 PRHDT and CDR2 FYEKMQ (reference sequence). Trimming removed 1 base at V and 0 bases at J, with 10 bases between. This CDR3 is built from 16 residues. Here the CDR3 DNA reads TGTGCCAGCAGCTTAGTATGGGGGAACTCCTACAATGAGCAGTTCTTC. The encoded protein is CASSLVWGNSYNEQFF.

The V gene is TRBV7-2, the J gene TRBJ1-3; unclear D gene. Trimming took 1 base from V and 0 from J, leaving 7 bases between them. The germline V gene has CDR1 SGHTA and CDR2 FQGNSA. The CDR3 has 15 amino acids. DNA of the CDR3: TGTGCCAGCAGCTTAGGGTCCTTCTCTGGAAACACCATATATTTT. This codes for CASSLGSFSGNTIYF.

The table lists this clone with a few counts. The chain is built from TRBV14 and TRBJ1-6; tentatively, D is TRBD1 (5 bases). Trimming removed 1 base at V and 8 bases at J, with 6 bases between. The CDR3 contains 13 residues. Germline V lookup: CDR1 SGHDN, CDR2 FVKESK. The CDR3, as DNA: TGTGCCAGCAGCCAAGTGGGGGATTCACCCCTCCACTTT. It translates to CASSQVGDSPLHF.